This T cell receptor beta chain came from a study of blood T cell repertoires in COVID-19. Study overall: T cells, B-cell-depleted T cells, or PBMCs supplied cDNA or gDNA.

Sequencing was performed with immunoSEQ multiplex PCR; in TCRdb, only in-frame clones are kept and a portion is missing. The sample includes a few hundred thousand clones, about 80% of them seen just once. Adults between about 18 and 89 years of age took part from under 25 US areas. Recovered status in Cohort 3 required two negative PCRs, clearance, or symptom resolution. Trimming removed 1 base at V and 1 base at J, with 10 bases between. CDR3 length: 16 amino acids. In germline, CDR1 is SGHNT, CDR2 YENEEA. The source of this sequence is a man in his fifties or sixties who had recovered from COVID-19. The chain carries TRBV11-3 and TRBJ2-2; no clear D. The sequenced sample was PBMCs or T cells enriched from blood (not recorded which). The CDR3 here is CASSLGSGGNTGELFF. The CDR3 nucleotides read TGTGCCAGCAGCTTAGGGTCGGGTGGGAACACCGGGGAGCTGTTTTTT.